The 26 T cell receptor beta chains in this list originate from one sample, sequenced in a study of shared clonotypes between healthy human individuals. Clones were read by immunoSEQ multiplex PCR, and TCRdb kept only the in-frame ones, dropping some. The sample consists of around 2.3 million clones, approximately 96% of them appearing once. Specimen: naive CD4+ T cells sorted from blood. Subset given: CD45RA+ positively selected. All receptors come from a man aged 18 to 30 in good health.

The CDR3 sequence: CASSYSQSPRGYTF. CDR3 in DNA: TGTGCCAGCAGTTACTCACAATCTCCGCGGGGCTACACCTTC. The chain links TRBV6-6 to TRBJ1-2; D gene ambiguous. The CDR3 consists of 14 residues. Trimming shortened V by 0 bases and J by 8 bases, and 13 bases separated the two germline ends. Germline-derived CDR1 and CDR2 are MNHNY and SVGAGI (reference sequence).

This chain joins TRBV28 and TRBJ1-1; 8 positions match TRBD1. The CDR3 has 15 residues. Germline values: CDR1 MDHEN, CDR2 SYDVKM. V was clipped by 5 bases and J by 3 bases; unmatched bases: 8. CDR3 residues: CASSPRDRFYTEAFF. In DNA, the CDR3 is TGTGCCAGCAGTCCCAGGGACAGGTTCTACACTGAAGCTTTCTTT.

The DNA for the CDR3 is TGTGCCAGCAGCCTAGCGAGCCATTCATACGAGCAGTACTTC. It is translated as CASSLASHSYEQYF. The chain joins TRBV27 to TRBJ2-7; TRBD2 might be the D (6 bases). Germline CDR1 MNHEY, CDR2 SMNVEV (reference sequence). V lost 6 bases and J 4 bases, leaving 16 bases between the germline ends. The CDR3 totals 14 residues.

A word on this clone: Other nucleotide sequences from this sample produce the same CDR3. V and J are TRBV18 and TRBJ2-7; D gene uncertain. Germline lookup yields CDR1 KGHSH and CDR2 LQKENI. The CDR3 length is 13 residues. V dropped 3 bases and J dropped 2 bases, with 8 bases sitting between them. The CDR3 DNA reads as TGTGCCAGCTCACCCACTCTAACCTACGAGCAGTACTTC. Translated, it gives CASSPTLTYEQYF.

The chain has TRBV19 and TRBJ2-5; D possibly corresponds to TRBD1 (6 bases). Trimming stripped 2 bases from V and 4 bases from J, with 14 bases between. Germline V gives CDR1 LNHDA, CDR2 SQIVND (reference sequence). The CDR3 is 15 residues long. The DNA of the CDR3 is TGTGCCAGTAGTATATCGACAGGCCTTGGAGAGACCCAGTACTTC. This sequence encodes CASSISTGLGETQYF.

The V call is TRBV10-3, the J call TRBJ2-3, with D unresolved. Looked up from germline, CDR1 is ENHRY and CDR2 is SYGVKD. The CDR3 has 15 amino acids. V was trimmed by 0 bases and J by 6 bases, leaving 13 bases between them. CDR3 DNA sequence: TGTGCCATCAGTGAGTCAGGGTCCATGGGGGATACGCAGTATTTT. Its translation is CAISESGSMGDTQYF.

This chain connects TRBV10-3 to TRBJ2-2; 10 nucleotides line up with TRBD2. V shed 10 bases and J 1 base; nucleotides not matched to a gene: 3. The CDR3 loop spans 14 amino acids. Looked up from germline, CDR1 is ENHRY and CDR2 is SYGVKD. The CDR3 DNA reads TGTGCCAGCACTAGCGGGGAGAACACCGGGGAGCTGTTTTTT. Amino acids: CASTSGENTGELFF.

The CDR3 region has the DNA TGTGCCAGCAGTGAAGGGGGGCTGGGAGGGAGAGAGACCCAGTACTTC. Protein: CASSEGGLGGRETQYF. The genes are TRBV6-1 and TRBJ2-5; a possible D gene is TRBD2 (7 bases). Trimming pared 1 base from V and 4 bases from J, leaving 16 bases between. Per the germline V gene, CDR1 is MNHNS and CDR2 is SASEGT. This CDR3 contains 16 residues.

The chain couples TRBV19 to TRBJ2-5; TRBD1 matches at 11 bases. The CDR3 consists of 15 residues. Germline V lookup: CDR1 LNHDA, CDR2 SQIVND (reference sequence). V lost 0 bases to trimming and J lost 5 bases; unmatched junction nucleotides: 2. Here the CDR3 reads CASSIEDRGLETQYF. The CDR3 nucleotides read TGTGCCAGTAGTATAGAGGACAGGGGGCTTGAGACCCAGTACTTC.

This clone has more than one count but fewer than ten. The chain joins TRBV6-1 to TRBJ1-5, with D tentatively TRBD1 (5 bases). The length of the CDR3 is 15 residues. Trimming took off 6 bases at V and 2 bases at J, with 14 bases between the two ends. The germline V gene encodes CDR1 MNHNS and CDR2 SASEGT. CDR3 DNA: TGTGCCAGCAGCCAGGGAGCGGAAGGCAATCAGCCCCAGCATTTT. Translating gives CASSQGAEGNQPQHF.

This chain connects TRBV11-2 to TRBJ2-7; TRBD2 agrees at 10 bases. CDR1 is SGHAT and CDR2 is FQNNGV in the germline V gene. This CDR3 region has 14 residues. J gave up 7 bases and V 10 bases, and 13 bases lay outside the gene matches. The CDR3 nucleotides are TGTGCCACCGAGGGAGCGGGAGGGCTTCGAGAGCAGTACTTC. Amino acid sequence: CATEGAGGLREQYF.

The CDR3 spells CASSFEGDGIQYF. Here the CDR3 DNA reads TGTGCCAGCAGCTTCGAGGGGGATGGCATTCAGTACTTC. This chain uses TRBV5-5 with TRBJ2-4, with D possibly TRBD1 on 6 matching bases. V lost 2 bases to trimming and J lost 9 bases, with 12 bases between them. The CDR3 consists of 13 residues. From germline, CDR1 is SGHKS and CDR2 YYEKEE (reference sequence).

The chain uses TRBV4-2 and TRBJ1-2; the D gene is possibly TRBD1 (5 bases). The germline V gene encodes CDR1 LGHNA and CDR2 YNFKEQ. The CDR3 loop spans 14 amino acids. V was cut by 4 bases and J by 3 bases, with 12 bases left in between. In DNA, the CDR3 is TGTGCCAGCAGCCCCGCCCGGGGGGACTATGGCTACACCTTC. As protein: CASSPARGDYGYTF.

The rearrangement uses TRBV6-5 and TRBJ2-7; 8 bases are shared with TRBD1. From germline, CDR1 is MNHEY and CDR2 SVGAGI. The CDR3 loop spans 16 amino acids. J was trimmed by 2 bases and V by 2 bases; bases with no gene match: 8. DNA for the CDR3: TGTGCCAGCAGTTACCAGTCCGGGACAGGAGCCTACGAGCAGTACTTC. Amino acids: CASSYQSGTGAYEQYF.

This chain uses TRBV28 with TRBJ1-5; D not certain. Trimming took 5 bases from V and 7 from J, leaving 9 bases between them. Germline values: CDR1 MDHEN, CDR2 SYDVKM. There are 12 residues in the CDR3. In DNA form, the CDR3 reads TGTGCCAGCAGTCAGGTACAACAGCCCCAGCATTTT. Its protein is CASSQVQQPQHF.

The chain employs TRBV25-1 and TRBJ1-2, with D possibly matching TRBD1 (6 bases). The germline gives CDR1 MGHDK, CDR2 SYGVNS. The length of the CDR3 is 12 residues. With 6 bases removed from V and 4 bases from J, the gap between germline ends came to 9 bases. The CDR3 coding sequence is TGTGCCAGCAGACTGGACAGCTATGGCTACACCTTC. Its protein is CASRLDSYGYTF.

J is TRBJ2-2 and V is TRBV10-2, with D unresolved. The CDR3 totals 15 residues. Germline V lookup: CDR1 WSHSY, CDR2 SAAADI. V lost 4 bases, J lost 5 bases, and 14 bases lay in between. The CDR3 coding sequence is TGCGCCAGCAGTGGTTCAGTGATGGGGACCGGGGAGCTGTTTTTT. Encoded protein: CASSGSVMGTGELFF.

The chain is built from TRBV30 and TRBJ1-5, with 7 positions matching TRBD1. The germline gives CDR1 GTSNPN, CDR2 SVGIG (reference sequence). The CDR3 consists of 16 residues. The V and J ends lost 0 bases and 0 bases, in that order; junction bases with no gene match: 5. CDR3 DNA: TGTGCCTGGAGTGTAGTGGGACAGCCTAGCAATCAGCCCCAGCATTTT. Translating it yields CAWSVVGQPSNQPQHF.

The CDR3, as DNA: TGTGCCACCAGGGGAGCGCTCTACGAGCAGTACTTC. Encoded protein: CATRGALYEQYF. The chain has TRBV6-6 and TRBJ2-7; weak D call: TRBD1 (6 bases). Between the trimmed V and J ends, which lost 10 bases and 3 bases, there was a span of 13 bases. CDR1 and CDR2 (germline): MNHNY, SVGAGI (reference sequence). The CDR3 is 12 amino acids.

The rearrangement uses TRBV30 and TRBJ1-1; D not resolved. Germline CDR1 GTSNPN, CDR2 SVGIG (reference sequence). The CDR3 consists of 14 residues. Trimming shortened V by 3 bases and J by 1 base, and 12 bases separated the two germline ends. The DNA of the CDR3 is TGTGCCTGGAGACACTGGACGGCGAACACTGAAGCTTTCTTT. This codes for CAWRHWTANTEAFF.

The chain joins TRBV16 to TRBJ1-2; 7 nucleotides match TRBD1. The CDR3 length is 12 residues. Germline V CDR1 and CDR2: KGHSY, FQNENV. Unmatched junction bases numbered 4, after V lost 4 bases and J lost 8 bases. This CDR3 reads CASSRDRVGYTF. As DNA, the CDR3 is TGTGCCAGCAGCCGTGACAGGGTGGGCTACACCTTC.

The gene calls are TRBV5-6 and TRBJ2-5; TRBD1 agrees at 8 bases. Germline V gene sequence: CDR1 SGHDT, CDR2 YYEEEE. After removal of 0 bases from V and 4 bases from J, the junction contained 5 bases not matched to a gene. CDR3 size: 15 residues. The CDR3 loop is CASSLAAGGTETQYF. The CDR3 nucleotides are TGTGCCAGCAGCTTGGCCGCAGGGGGCACAGAGACCCAGTACTTC. Complete variable domain (other parts from reference TRBV5-6 and TRBJ2-5): DAGVTQSPTHLIKTRGQQVTLRCSPKSGHDTVSWYQQALGQGPQFIFQYYEEEERQRGNFPDRFSGHQFPNYSSELNVNALLLGDSALYLCASSLAAGGTETQYFGPGTRLLVL.

This clone was seen a handful of times. The chain couples TRBV25-1 to TRBJ1-6, with D tentatively TRBD1 (5 bases). This CDR3 has 13 amino acids. Trimming pared 3 bases from V and 8 bases from J, leaving 8 bases between. CDR1 and CDR2 (germline): MGHDK, SYGVNS. The CDR3 loop is CASSEGPHSPLHF. The CDR3 DNA is TGTGCCAGCAGTGAGGGGCCTCATTCACCCCTCCACTTT.

V and J are TRBV5-6 and TRBJ2-7; 11 positions agree with TRBD2. Unmatched junction bases numbered 12, after V lost 4 bases and J lost 0 bases. CDR1 and CDR2 from the germline V gene are SGHDT and YYEEEE. The CDR3 runs to 18 residues. For the CDR3, the DNA is TGTGCCAGCAGCATACCGGGACTAGCGGTGACGAGCTCCTACGAGCAGTACTTC. The encoded protein is CASSIPGLAVTSSYEQYF. Filled out from reference TRBV5-6 and TRBJ2-7, the complete variable domain reads DAGVTQSPTHLIKTRGQQVTLRCSPKSGHDTVSWYQQALGQGPQFIFQYYEEEERQRGNFPDRFSGHQFPNYSSELNVNALLLGDSALYLCASSIPGLAVTSSYEQYFGPGTRLTVT.

This clone was seen only once. The CDR3 bases are TGTGCCAGCAGTTTATTCGGACAGGGTCGAGACGAGCAGTACTTC. It yields the protein CASSLFGQGRDEQYF. V is TRBV28 and J is TRBJ2-7, with 8 bases that match TRBD1. V gave up 1 base and J gave up 5 bases; unmatched junction bases: 7. Germline CDR1 MDHEN, CDR2 SYDVKM. The CDR3 consists of 15 residues.

The J gene is TRBJ2-7, the V gene TRBV30; no clear D gene. CDR1 and CDR2 from the germline V gene are GTSNPN and SVGIG (reference sequence). V was shortened by 4 bases and J by 0 bases, with 7 bases between the two germline ends. The CDR3 is made up of 12 amino acids. The CDR3: CAWTLSSYEQYF. CDR3 nucleotide sequence: TGTGCCTGGACCCTGTCCTCCTACGAGCAGTACTTC. Based on the CDR3 plus reference TRBV30 and TRBJ2-7, the full variable domain is SQTIHQWPATLVQPVGSPLSLECTVEGTSNPNLYWYRQAAGRGLQLLFYSVGIGQISSEVPQNLSASRPQDRQFILSSKKLLLSDSGFYLCAWTLSSYEQYFGPGTRLTVT.